This T cell receptor (beta chain) was captured in a study of shared clonotypes between healthy human individuals. Germline loops: CDR1 SGHRS, CDR2 YFSETQ. Trimming cost V 4 bases and J 2 bases, with 16 bases left between them. The CDR3 covers 15 residues. Samples underwent the assay at deep level. Sorted-subset replicate PCR reactions were performed with approximately 0.2 ug DNA, corresponding to tens of thousands of T cell genomes. Using immunoSEQ multiplex PCR, the repertoire was profiled, and TCRdb retains in-frame clones only, with some absent. The top ten hold 1.5% to 2% of the sample, which has hundreds of thousands of clones, approximately 79% seen once.

Sequencing was done on a sample of memory CD4+ T cells sorted from blood. Described subset: CD45RA-negative fraction. This sequence was found in a woman aged 25-40 years in good health. This rearrangement joins TRBV5-1 to TRBJ2-7; TRBD1 or TRBD2 may be the D gene (5 bases each). CDR3 nucleotide sequence: TGCGCCAGCAGCACGCTAGCAGGGTTGACCTACGAGCAGTACTTC. Its protein product is CASSTLAGLTYEQYF.